A selection of T cell receptor beta chains follows, all from one sample in a study of blood T cell repertoires in COVID-19. The data were produced by immunoSEQ multiplex PCR, yet TCRdb's version contains in-frame clones alone and is incomplete. The profile covers fewer than 50,000 clones, with nearly 70% appearing a single time and 6.2% taken by the ten largest. Sequenced material: peripheral blood. The receptors stem from a man older than 75 with acute or convalescent COVID-19. Each CDR3 is given with its conserved first and last residue. The D gene is left open where the match is weak. The size field is filled for only some rows; it gives once, few, many or a size class.

J gene | CDR3 length | D gene | clone size | V gene | CDR3 protein | CDR3 DNA
TRBJ2-6 | 15 | TRBD2 | . | TRBV11-2 | CASSFGGAGANVLTF | TGTGCCAGCAGCTTCGGGGGGGCGGGGGCCAACGTCCTGACTTTC
TRBJ1-2 | 13 | TRBD1 | . | TRBV19 | CASQKDREYGYTF | TGTGCCAGTCAGAAGGACAGGGAGTATGGCTACACCTTC
TRBJ1-1 | 14 | . | . | TRBV19 | CASSPPTENTEAFF | TGTGCCAGTAGTCCACCGACAGAGAACACTGAAGCTTTCTTT
TRBJ1-5 | 15 | . | few | TRBV6-2/TRBV6-3 | CASSRGFRGNQPQHF | TGTGCCAGCAGTAGGGGCTTCCGAGGCAATCAGCCCCAGCATTTT
TRBJ2-5 | 14 | . | . | TRBV7-9 | CASSPSVGVGTQYF | TGTGCCAGCAGCCCAAGCGTCGGTGTCGGGACCCAGTACTTC
TRBJ2-2 | 14 | . | . | TRBV30 | CAWNGGADTGELFF | TGTGCCTGGAACGGGGGTGCGGACACCGGGGAGCTGTTTTTT
TRBJ2-3 | 12 | . | . | TRBV5-1 | CASSLTTDTQYF | TGCGCCAGCAGCCTAACCACAGATACGCAGTATTTT
TRBJ2-2 | 16 | . | . | TRBV5-4 | CASSLPGEGNTGELFF | TGTGCCAGCAGCTTGCCAGGCGAAGGGAACACCGGGGAGCTGTTTTTT
TRBJ1-1 | 15 | . | . | TRBV27 | CASRQSGVRDTEAFF | TGTGCCAGCAGACAATCAGGGGTTCGGGACACTGAAGCTTTCTTT
TRBJ2-3 | 17 | TRBD2 | medium-sized | TRBV27 | CASSPQSGGAGTDTQYF | TGTGCCAGCAGTCCACAGAGCGGGGGGGCCGGCACAGATACGCAGTATTTT
TRBJ2-1 | 19 | TRBD2 | . | TRBV7-2 | CASSLASGLAVSSYNEQFF | TGTGCCAGCAGCTTAGCGTCCGGACTAGCGGTTAGCTCCTACAATGAGCAGTTCTTC
TRBJ1-5 | 13 | . | few | TRBV25-1 | CASSYGGGQPQHF | TGTGCCAGCAGTTACGGGGGAGGTCAGCCCCAGCATTTT
TRBJ2-2 | 15 | . | few | TRBV5-1 | CASSLGVEGSGELFF | TGCGCCAGCAGCTTGGGCGTGGAGGGGTCCGGGGAGCTGTTTTTT
TRBJ1-1 | 13 | . | . | TRBV18 | CASSRDSDTEAFF | TGTGCCAGCTCGCGGGACTCGGACACTGAAGCTTTCTTT
TRBJ1-1 | 14 | TRBD1 | . | TRBV18 | CASSPRGQDTEAFF | TGTGCCAGCTCCCCAAGGGGGCAGGACACTGAAGCTTTCTTT
TRBJ1-6 | 14 | TRBD1 | . | TRBV6-5 | CASSRGQGLSPLHF | TGTGCCAGCAGCCGGGGACAGGGCCTTTCACCCCTCCACTTT
TRBJ2-2 | 16 | TRBD2 | . | TRBV10-1 | CASSDSAGANTGELFF | TGCGCCAGCAGTGACTCTGCGGGAGCGAACACCGGGGAGCTGTTTTTT
TRBJ1-4 | 15 | . | . | TRBV7-9 | CASSLSGGLYEKLFF | TGTGCCAGCAGCTTAAGCGGGGGATTGTATGAAAAACTGTTTTTT
TRBJ2-3 | 14 | . | . | TRBV10-2 | CASSHGVSTDTQYF | TGCGCCAGCAGCCATGGAGTTAGCACAGATACGCAGTATTTT
TRBJ2-1 | 15 | TRBD2 | . | TRBV10-3 | CAISVSGRSYNEQFF | TGTGCCATCAGTGTTAGCGGGCGCTCCTACAATGAGCAGTTCTTC
TRBJ2-5 | 15 | TRBD1 | . | TRBV30 | CACSPGTGREETQYF | TGTGCCTGCAGCCCTGGGACAGGGAGGGAAGAGACCCAGTACTTC
TRBJ1-1 | 13 | TRBD1 | . | TRBV25-1 | CASRTGGGSKAFF | TGTGCCAGCAGGACAGGGGGCGGATCGAAAGCTTTCTTT
TRBJ2-2 | 13 | . | . | TRBV2 | CASSVDTNGELFF | TGTGCCAGCAGTGTCGACACGAACGGGGAGCTGTTTTTT
TRBJ2-7 | 12 | . | . | TRBV7-9 | CASSSMRYEQYF | TGTGCCAGCTCGAGCATGCGCTACGAGCAGTACTTC
TRBJ2-2 | 16 | . | . | TRBV4-1 | CASSQVRDLWTGELFF | TGCGCCAGCAGCCAAGTCCGGGATCTTTGGACCGGGGAGCTGTTTTTT
TRBJ1-5 | 16 | . | . | TRBV4-1 | CASSQVGRQRNQPQHF | TGCGCCAGCAGCCAAGTCGGAAGACAGCGAAATCAGCCCCAGCATTTT
TRBJ2-4 | 15 | . | . | TRBV18 | CASSDRTLAKNIQYF | TGTGCCAGCTCAGACAGGACCCTAGCCAAAAACATTCAGTACTTC
TRBJ1-1 | 15 | TRBD1 | once | TRBV5-4 | CASSFRDRGFTEAFF | TGTGCCAGCAGCTTCCGGGACAGAGGCTTTACTGAAGCTTTCTTT
TRBJ2-1 | 18 | TRBD2 | . | TRBV4-3 | CASSRTIGLAGDYNEQFF | TGCGCCAGCAGCCGCACAATAGGGCTAGCGGGAGACTACAATGAGCAGTTCTTC
TRBJ1-2 | 16 | . | few | TRBV6-6 | CASTQGLGRGNYGYTF | TGTGCCAGCACCCAAGGACTGGGCCGCGGCAACTATGGCTACACCTTC
TRBJ1-1 | 15 | . | . | TRBV7-8 | CASSLMGQGNTEAFF | TGTGCCAGCAGCTTAATGGGGCAGGGGAACACTGAAGCTTTCTTT
TRBJ1-4 | 15 | TRBD1 | . | TRBV11-3 | CASSPRQGAGEKLFF | TGTGCCAGCAGCCCCAGACAGGGGGCGGGTGAAAAACTGTTTTTT
TRBJ2-1 | 17 | . | once | TRBV7-2 | CASSSNHRALFYNEQFF | TGTGCCAGCAGCTCCAACCACAGGGCACTTTTCTACAATGAGCAGTTCTTC
TRBJ2-1 | 15 | . | . | TRBV6-5 | CASSTSGGSYNEQFF | .
TRBJ1-2 | 14 | TRBD1 | . | TRBV2 | CASSPSGQNYGYTF | TGTGCCAGCAGCCCCTCGGGACAGAACTATGGCTACACCTTC
TRBJ1-3 | 16 | . | . | TRBV10-3 | CAISDPPGFAGNTIYF | TGTGCCATCAGTGATCCCCCGGGATTCGCTGGAAACACCATATATTTT
TRBJ2-1 | 17 | TRBD2 | . | TRBV11-2 | CASSLVGTGLAYNEQFF | TGTGCCAGCAGCTTAGTGGGCACGGGACTAGCTTACAATGAGCAGTTCTTC
TRBJ2-7 | 16 | TRBD2 | . | TRBV14 | CASSQVGGDATYEQYF | TGTGCCAGCAGCCAAGTGGGGGGGGACGCGACCTACGAGCAGTACTTC
TRBJ1-3 | 15 | . | few | TRBV6-2/TRBV6-3 | CASTPGQRSGNTIYF | TGTGCCAGCACCCCAGGACAGCGCTCTGGAAACACCATATATTTT
TRBJ1-6 | 14 | . | . | TRBV27 | CASSLRRGESPLHF | TGTGCCAGCAGTTTGCGCAGGGGTGAGTCACCCCTCCACTTT
TRBJ1-5 | 14 | . | . | TRBV28 | CASTNYGPFRPQHF | TGTGCCAGCACCAATTATGGGCCTTTTCGGCCCCAGCATTTT
TRBJ2-7 | 17 | TRBD1 | . | TRBV7-9 | CASSLYSGTDSYYEQYF | TGTGCCAGCAGCTTATACTCCGGGACAGACAGCTATTACGAGCAGTACTTC
TRBJ2-3 | 16 | TRBD2 | . | TRBV3-1/TRBV3-2 | CASSQDVAGNTDTQYF | TGTGCCAGCAGCCAAGATGTAGCGGGGAACACAGATACGCAGTATTTT
TRBJ2-1 | 16 | TRBD1 | . | TRBV5-6 | CASSLGWDSKYNEQFF | TGTGCCAGCAGCTTGGGTTGGGACAGTAAGTACAATGAGCAGTTCTTC
TRBJ2-7 | 15 | . | . | TRBV19 | CASSQGRTPSYEQYF | TGTGCCAGTAGTCAAGGTCGGACTCCCTCCTACGAGCAGTACTTC
TRBJ2-3 | 16 | TRBD1 | once | TRBV18 | CASSPRTGASTDTQYF | TGTGCCAGCTCGCCCCGGACAGGGGCTAGCACAGATACGCAGTATTTT
TRBJ2-7 | 13 | TRBD1 | . | TRBV6-5 | CAGDDRETYEQYF | TGTGCCGGGGACGACAGGGAAACCTACGAGCAGTACTTC